This T cell receptor (beta chain) stems from a study of blood T cell repertoires in COVID-19. About the study: From T cells, B-cell-depleted T cells, or PBMCs came the material, which was cDNA or gDNA.

Germline V gene data show CDR1 as LNHDA and CDR2 as SQIVND (reference sequence). CDR3 length equals 15 residues. Trimming at V came to 3 bases and at J to 4 bases, leaving 5 bases not matched to a gene. TCRdb keeps only in-frame clones here, not all; method: immunoSEQ multiplex PCR. The sample contains some 98,000 clones, less than 85% of which appear only once. Sequencing was done on a sample of peripheral blood. V gene TRBV19 combines with J gene TRBJ2-3; 9 bases align to TRBD2. This sequence originates from a man aged 65 to 85 with active or convalescent COVID-19. The CDR3 DNA reads as TGTGCCAGTAGTATTGGCGGGGGGGCCGCAGATACGCAGTATTTT. It translates to CASSIGGGAADTQYF.